This T cell receptor (beta chain) was found in a study of neurological immune-mediated disorders. Broader study findings: There was no association between the multiple sclerosis repertoire cluster and any clinical or MRI feature. TCR-beta repertoires seemed private in all groups, with no expanded CDR3 amino acid sequences shared.

The method for making cDNA was 5'RACE, and it used 10-nucleotide random UMIs. TCRdb reprocessed the 5' RACE reads via MiXCR and lists one record per CDR3 protein. The sample includes 30,000 to 40,000 distinct CDR3 sequences, about 4.1% seen only once; the top ten take roughly 2.2%. This clonotype came up many times. Its antigen is unknown. Unsorted libraries were prepared from 2 million PBMCs that had been stored at -80 C. The length of the CDR3 is 14 residues. Germline-derived CDR1 and CDR2 are SQVTM and ANQGSEA. V gave up 7 bases and J gave up 0 bases, with 12 bases separating them. This chain uses TRBV29-1 with TRBJ2-2; tentatively, D is TRBD1 or TRBD2 (5 bases each). The source material was PBMCs. The TCR originated in a man aged 25 to 45 with multiple sclerosis. CDR3 DNA: TGCAGCGCCCTTGGGGGAGCGAACACCGGGGAGCTGTTTTTT. It is translated as CSALGGANTGELFF.